This T cell receptor beta chain was captured in a study of blood T cells in healthy people across ages. Study at large: About one barcoded beta molecule per two T cells was the capture yield of template switching.

J gave up 6 bases and V 0 bases, and 6 bases lay outside the gene matches. CDR1 and CDR2 from the germline V gene are SGDLS and YYNGEE. CDR3 length: 15 residues. Primers used in a second PCR of roughly 6 to 11 cycles were a sample-barcoded 5' primer and a J-beta primer mix. MiXCR was run by TCRdb on the 5' RACE reads, yielding one entry per CDR3 protein. The sample holds about 1 million distinct CDR3 sequences, under 55% seen once. The chain has TRBV9 and TRBJ2-4, with 7 nucleotides matching TRBD1. The TCR sequence derives from a woman aged 55-70 years in good health. The sequencing input was blood. CDR3 coding DNA: TGTGCCAGCAGCGTAGGGGGACAGCGGTTAAACATTCAGTACTTC. As protein: CASSVGGQRLNIQYF.